This record concerns one T cell receptor (beta chain) sequence. Its cognate antigen is unknown. Via MiXCR, TCRdb re-called the RT-PCR reads, giving one row per CDR3 protein. The sample yields about half a million distinct CDR3 sequences, 25% seen once. These data are taken from a study of response to subunit inactivated influenza vaccine. The study, taken as a whole, reports: Seasonal influenza vaccination, on each occasion, was suggested by the authors to recruit few new T cells.

The origin of this receptor is a man aged 45 to 65 who received an inactivated influenza vaccine. The material was CD4+ T cells sorted from PBMCs, obtained less than 6 days after vaccination.

CDR3 residues: CASSLGGGRPDTQYF. CDR3 nucleotides: TGTGCCAGCAGCTTAGGTGGCGGGAGGCCAGATACGCAGTATTTT. The V call is TRBV7-2, the J call TRBJ2-3, with 8 bases aligning to TRBD2. The CDR3 is made up of 15 amino acids. The V and J ends lost 1 base and 4 bases, in that order; junction bases with no gene match: 4. Looked up from germline, CDR1 is SGHTA and CDR2 is FQGNSA.